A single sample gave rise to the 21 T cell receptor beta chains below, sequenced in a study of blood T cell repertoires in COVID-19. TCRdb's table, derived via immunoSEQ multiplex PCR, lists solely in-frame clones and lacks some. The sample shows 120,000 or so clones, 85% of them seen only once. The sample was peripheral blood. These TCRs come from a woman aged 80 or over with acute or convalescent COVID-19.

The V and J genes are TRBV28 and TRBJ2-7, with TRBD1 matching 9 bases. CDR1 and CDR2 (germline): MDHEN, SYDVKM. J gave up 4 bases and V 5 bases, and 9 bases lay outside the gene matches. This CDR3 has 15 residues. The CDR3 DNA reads TGTGCCAGCAGTCCATCAGGGACAGGGATTTACGAGCAGTACGTC. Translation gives CASSPSGTGIYEQYV.

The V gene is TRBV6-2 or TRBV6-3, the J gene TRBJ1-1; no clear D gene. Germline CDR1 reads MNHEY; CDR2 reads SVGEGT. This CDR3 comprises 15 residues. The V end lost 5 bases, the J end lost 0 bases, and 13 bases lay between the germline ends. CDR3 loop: CASSTHRGLNTEAFF. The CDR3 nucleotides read TGTGCCAGCAGTACACACCGCGGCCTGAACACTGAAGCTTTCTTT.

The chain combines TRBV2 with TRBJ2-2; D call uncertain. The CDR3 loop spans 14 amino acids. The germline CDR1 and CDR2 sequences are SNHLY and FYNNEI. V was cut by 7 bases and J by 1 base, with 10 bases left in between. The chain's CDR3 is CASTMTRNTGELFF. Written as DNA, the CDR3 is TGTGCCAGCACTATGACAAGGAACACCGGGGAGCTGTTTTTT.

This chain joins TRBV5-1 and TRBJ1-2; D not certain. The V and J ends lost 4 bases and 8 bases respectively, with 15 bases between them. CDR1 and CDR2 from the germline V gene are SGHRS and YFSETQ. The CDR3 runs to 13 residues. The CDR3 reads CASSPGWLYGYTF. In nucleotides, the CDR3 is TGCGCCAGCAGCCCCGGGTGGTTATACGGCTACACCTTC.

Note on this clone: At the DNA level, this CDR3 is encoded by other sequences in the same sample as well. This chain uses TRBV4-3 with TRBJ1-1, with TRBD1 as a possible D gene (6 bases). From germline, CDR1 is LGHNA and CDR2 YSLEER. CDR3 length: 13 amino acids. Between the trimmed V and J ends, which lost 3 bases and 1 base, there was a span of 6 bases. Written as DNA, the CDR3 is TGCGCCAGCAGCCAGGACAGGAACACTGAAGCTTTCTTT. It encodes CASSQDRNTEAFF.

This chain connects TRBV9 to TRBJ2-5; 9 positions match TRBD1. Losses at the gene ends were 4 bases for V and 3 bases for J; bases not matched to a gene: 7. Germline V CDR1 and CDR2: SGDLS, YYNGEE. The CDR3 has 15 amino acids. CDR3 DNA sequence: TGTGCCAGCAGCCGTATGGGACAGGGCGAAGAGACCCAGTACTTC. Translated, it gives CASSRMGQGEETQYF.

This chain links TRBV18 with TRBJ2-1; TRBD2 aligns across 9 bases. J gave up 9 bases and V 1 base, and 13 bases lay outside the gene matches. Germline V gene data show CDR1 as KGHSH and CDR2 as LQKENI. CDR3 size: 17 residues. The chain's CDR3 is CASSPLAGATFVGEQFF. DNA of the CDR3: TGTGCCAGCTCACCACTAGCGGGGGCCACGTTCGTGGGTGAGCAGTTCTTC.

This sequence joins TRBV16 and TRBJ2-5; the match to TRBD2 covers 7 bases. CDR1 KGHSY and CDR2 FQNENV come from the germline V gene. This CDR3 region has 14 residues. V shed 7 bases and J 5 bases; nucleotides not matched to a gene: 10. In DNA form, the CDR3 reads TGTGCCAGCATCCCGGACGGGAGGATGGAGACCCAGTACTTC. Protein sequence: CASIPDGRMETQYF.

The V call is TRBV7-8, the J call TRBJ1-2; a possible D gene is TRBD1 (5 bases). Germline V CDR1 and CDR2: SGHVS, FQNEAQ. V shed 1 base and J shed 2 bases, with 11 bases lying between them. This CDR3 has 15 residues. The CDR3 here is CASSLDRNLNYGYTF. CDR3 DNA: TGTGCCAGCAGCTTAGACAGGAACTTAAACTATGGCTACACCTTC.

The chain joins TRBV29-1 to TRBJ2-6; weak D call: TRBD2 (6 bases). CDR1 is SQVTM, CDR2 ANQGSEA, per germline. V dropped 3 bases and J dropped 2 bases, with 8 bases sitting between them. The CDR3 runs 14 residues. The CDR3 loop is CSVEGGAGANVLTF. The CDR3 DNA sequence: TGCAGCGTTGAGGGAGGAGCTGGGGCCAACGTCCTGACTTTC. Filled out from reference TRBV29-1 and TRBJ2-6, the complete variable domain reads SAVISQKPSRDICQRGTSLTIQCQVDSQVTMMFWYRQQPGQSLTLIATANQGSEATYESGFVIDKFPISRPNLTFSTLTVSNMSPEDSSIYLCSVEGGAGANVLTFGAGSRLTVL.

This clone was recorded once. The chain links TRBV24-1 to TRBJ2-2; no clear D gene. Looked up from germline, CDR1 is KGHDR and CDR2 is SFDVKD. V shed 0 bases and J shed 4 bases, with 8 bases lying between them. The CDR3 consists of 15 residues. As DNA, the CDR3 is TGTGCCACCAGTGATTTGTTCTCTTCCACCGGGGAGCTGTTTTTT. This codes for CATSDLFSSTGELFF.

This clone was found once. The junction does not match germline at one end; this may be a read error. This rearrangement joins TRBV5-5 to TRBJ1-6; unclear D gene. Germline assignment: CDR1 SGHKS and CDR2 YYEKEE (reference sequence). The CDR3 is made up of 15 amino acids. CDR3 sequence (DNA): TGTGCCAGCAGCCCTTCCGGGTCCTTTAATTCACCCCTCCACTTT. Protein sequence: CASSPSGSFNSPLHF.

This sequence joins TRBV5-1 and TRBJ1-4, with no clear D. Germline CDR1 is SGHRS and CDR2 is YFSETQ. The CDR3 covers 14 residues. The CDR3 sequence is CASRAQTFNEKLFF. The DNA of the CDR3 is TGCGCGTCGCGGGCGCAGACCTTTAATGAAAAACTGTTTTTT. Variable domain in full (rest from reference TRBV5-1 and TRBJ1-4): KAGVTQTPRYLIKTRGQQVTLSCSPISGHRSVSWYQQTPGQGLQFLFEYFSETQRNKGNFPGRFSGRQFSNSRSEMNVSTLELGDSALYLCASRAQTFNEKLFFGSGTQLSVL.

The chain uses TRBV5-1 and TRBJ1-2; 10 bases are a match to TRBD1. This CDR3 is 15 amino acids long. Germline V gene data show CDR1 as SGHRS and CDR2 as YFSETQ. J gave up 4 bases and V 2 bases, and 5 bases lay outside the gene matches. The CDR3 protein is CASSLGTGEFYGYTF. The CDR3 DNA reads TGCGCCAGCAGCTTAGGGACAGGGGAGTTCTATGGCTACACCTTC.

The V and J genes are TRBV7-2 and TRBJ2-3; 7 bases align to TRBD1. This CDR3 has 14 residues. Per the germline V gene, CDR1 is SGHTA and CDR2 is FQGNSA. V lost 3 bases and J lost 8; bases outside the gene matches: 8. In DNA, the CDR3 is TGTGCCAGCAGCTTTACCCGACAGGGCGGTACGCAGTATTTT. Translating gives CASSFTRQGGTQYF.

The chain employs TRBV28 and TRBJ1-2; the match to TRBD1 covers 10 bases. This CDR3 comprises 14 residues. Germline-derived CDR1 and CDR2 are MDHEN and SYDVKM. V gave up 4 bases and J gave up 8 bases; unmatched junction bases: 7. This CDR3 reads CASSSRQGAGGYTF. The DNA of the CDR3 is TGTGCCAGCAGTTCCCGACAGGGGGCAGGGGGCTACACCTTC.

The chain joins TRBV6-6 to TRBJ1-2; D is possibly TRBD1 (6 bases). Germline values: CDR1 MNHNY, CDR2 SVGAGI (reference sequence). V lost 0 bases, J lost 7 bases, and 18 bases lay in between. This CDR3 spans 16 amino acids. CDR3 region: CASSYSMGALGPGYTF. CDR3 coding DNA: TGTGCCAGCAGTTACTCGATGGGGGCGCTAGGTCCTGGCTACACCTTC.

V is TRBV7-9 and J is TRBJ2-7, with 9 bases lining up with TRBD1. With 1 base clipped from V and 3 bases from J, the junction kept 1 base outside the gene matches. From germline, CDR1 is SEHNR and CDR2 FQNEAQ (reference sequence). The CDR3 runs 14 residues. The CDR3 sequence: CASSLGTGVYEQYV. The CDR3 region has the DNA TGTGCCAGCAGCTTAGGGACAGGGGTCTACGAGCAGTACGTC.

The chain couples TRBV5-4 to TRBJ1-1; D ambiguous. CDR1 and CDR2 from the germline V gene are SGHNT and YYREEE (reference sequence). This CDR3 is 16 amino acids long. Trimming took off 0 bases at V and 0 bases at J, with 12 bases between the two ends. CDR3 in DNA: TGTGCCAGCAGCTTGGATGGAGGGAGCATGAACACTGAAGCTTTCTTT. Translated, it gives CASSLDGGSMNTEAFF.

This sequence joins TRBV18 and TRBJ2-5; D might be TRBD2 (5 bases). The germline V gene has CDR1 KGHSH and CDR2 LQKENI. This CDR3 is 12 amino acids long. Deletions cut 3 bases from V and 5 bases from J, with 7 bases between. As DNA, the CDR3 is TGTGCCAGCTCACCTGGCGGGGAGACCCAGTACTTC. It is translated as CASSPGGETQYF.

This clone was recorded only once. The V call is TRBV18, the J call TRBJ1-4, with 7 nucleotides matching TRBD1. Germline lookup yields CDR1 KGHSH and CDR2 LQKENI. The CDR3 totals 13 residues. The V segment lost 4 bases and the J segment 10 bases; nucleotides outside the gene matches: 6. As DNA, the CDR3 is TGTGCCAGCTCACAAGGACAGGAGGGAAAACTGTTTTTT. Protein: CASSQGQEGKLFF.